The 8 T cell receptor beta chains reported below all come from one sample, sequenced in a study of Graves' ophthalmopathy and Graves' hyperthyroidism. TCR beta CDR3 amplification used RNA transcripts. Investigators did first-round RT-PCR with HTBI primers, then second-round multiplex PCR. TCRdb called the multiplex PCR reads again in MiXCR, with one record for every CDR3 protein. This sample carries 170,000 or so distinct CDR3 sequences, more than 30% of them seen once, and the ten largest clones take 5.8%. Sequencing was done on a sample of peripheral blood. The receptors shown here come from a woman between 40 and 50 years old with Graves' ophthalmopathy.

The chain employs TRBV12-3 or TRBV12-4 and TRBJ1-5; D is unclear. This CDR3 comprises 15 residues. The V end was cut by 1 base, the J end by 3 bases, with 10 bases between. The CDR3 spells CASSLEGQINQPQHF. In nucleotides, the CDR3 is TGTGCCAGCAGTTTAGAGGGTCAAATCAATCAGCCCCAGCATTTT.

Comment on this clonotype: The conserved phenylalanine or tryptophan is not found at the CDR3 terminus, so this likely reflects a read error. The gene calls are TRBV12-3 or TRBV12-4 and TRBJ2-7; a possible D gene is TRBD2 (7 bases). The CDR3 loop spans 14 amino acids. Between the trimmed V and J ends, which lost 5 bases and 4 bases, there was a span of 15 bases. CDR3 amino acids: CASSPGAGAYEQYL. In DNA, the CDR3 is TGTGCCAGCAGTCCAGGGGCGGGAGCGTACGAGCAGTACTTA.

There are many counts of this clonotype. The J gene is TRBJ1-1, the V gene TRBV12-3 or TRBV12-4; unclear D gene. V lost 6 bases and J lost 0, with 8 bases in between. The CDR3 sequence is 13 residues long. The CDR3 DNA reads as TGTGCCAGCAGAAACAATTTGAACACTGAAGCTTTCTTT. This translates into CASRNNLNTEAFF.

Ten or more counts support this clonotype. The J gene is TRBJ1-2, the V gene TRBV7-2; D not certain. The CDR3 consists of 15 residues. V lost 5 bases, J lost 3 bases, and 16 bases lay in between. CDR1 is SGHTA, CDR2 FQGNSA, per germline. The CDR3 spells CASSRSGGGDYGYTF. Here the CDR3 DNA reads TGTGCCAGCAGCCGTTCAGGCGGCGGGGACTATGGCTACACCTTC.

This clonotype has a count of ten or more. The chain is built from TRBV11-3 and TRBJ2-5; D is possibly TRBD1 (5 bases). The CDR3 sequence is 14 residues long. V was shortened by 3 bases and J by 5 bases, with 13 bases between the two germline ends. Germline values: CDR1 SGHNT, CDR2 YENEEA. The chain's CDR3 is CASSFFQGRETQYF. The DNA of the CDR3 is TGTGCCAGCAGCTTTTTTCAGGGTAGGGAGACCCAGTACTTC.

This clonotype was picked up many times. CDR3 in amino acids: CATFPTAGTGDHEAFF. CDR3 in DNA: TGTGCCACCTTCCCCACGGCGGGCACGGGCGACCATGAAGCTTTCTTT. This chain links TRBV19 with TRBJ1-1; D call uncertain. The ends were cut back, 10 bases at V and 7 bases at J, with 28 bases in the middle. This CDR3 is 16 amino acids long. CDR1 and CDR2 from the germline V gene are LNHDA and SQIVND (reference sequence).

This clonotype was counted at least ten times. The chain has TRBV4-3 and TRBJ2-2, with 10 bases that match TRBD2. The germline V gene has CDR1 LGHNA and CDR2 YSLEER. CDR3 length: 16 residues. V shed 5 bases and J 2 bases; nucleotides not matched to a gene: 5. The CDR3: CASSWASGGNTGELFF. Here the CDR3 DNA reads TGCGCCAGCAGCTGGGCTAGCGGGGGTAACACCGGGGAGCTGTTTTTT.

J is TRBJ1-1 and V is TRBV6-5, with TRBD1 matching 8 bases. The CDR3 runs to 15 residues. The germline CDR1 and CDR2 sequences are MNHEY and SVGAGI. V was clipped by 4 bases and J by 11 bases; unmatched bases: 15. The CDR3 reads CASSSPSTGGGAAFF. Written as DNA, the CDR3 is TGTGCCAGCAGTTCACCCTCAACAGGGGGTGGCGCGGCTTTCTTT.